Listed below are T cell receptor beta chains from one sample, sequenced in a study of cytomegalovirus exposure and HLA in healthy donors. Repertoires were generated with immunoSEQ multiplex PCR, while TCRdb's copy carries only in-frame clones and drops some. The sample includes over 200,000 clones, more than 75% seen only once; the top ten take 1.3%. Sequencing was performed on PBMCs. These receptor sequences come from a human donor in good health. Both conserved end residues are part of each CDR3. Each record gives: clone size, V gene, D gene, J gene, CDR3 protein, CDR3 DNA. A D gene is named only where the DNA matches it firmly. Some rows mark clone size as missing; the rest say once, few, many or name a class of expanded clone.

clone_size: -
v_call: TRBV7-2
d_call: -
j_call: TRBJ1-1
cdr3_aa: CASSLALTVANTEAFF
cdr3_nt: TGTGCCAGCAGCTTAGCGCTGACAGTAGCAAACACTGAAGCTTTCTTT

clone_size: -
v_call: TRBV6-6
d_call: -
j_call: TRBJ1-5
cdr3_aa: CASTNWGVGQPQHF
cdr3_nt: TGTGCCAGCACCAATTGGGGGGTTGGCCAGCCCCAGCATTTT

clone_size: -
v_call: TRBV18
d_call: TRBD1
j_call: TRBJ2-7
cdr3_aa: CASSGRTGAYEQYF
cdr3_nt: TGTGCCAGCTCAGGGCGGACAGGTGCCTACGAGCAGTACTTC

clone_size: -
v_call: TRBV2
d_call: TRBD1
j_call: TRBJ2-1
cdr3_aa: CANSPGQGADEQFF
cdr3_nt: TGTGCCAACTCCCCGGGACAGGGGGCCGATGAGCAGTTCTTC

clone_size: -
v_call: TRBV5-5
d_call: -
j_call: TRBJ2-1
cdr3_aa: CASSFVGGSSYNEQFF
cdr3_nt: TGTGCCAGCAGCTTTGTTGGAGGAAGCTCCTACAATGAGCAGTTCTTC

clone_size: -
v_call: TRBV7-2
d_call: TRBD1
j_call: TRBJ1-1
cdr3_aa: CASSTRQGNTEAFF
cdr3_nt: TGTGCCAGCAGCACGAGACAGGGGAACACTGAAGCTTTCTTT

clone_size: -
v_call: TRBV7-2
d_call: TRBD2
j_call: TRBJ2-3
cdr3_aa: CASSLLGLADNTQYF
cdr3_nt: TGTGCCAGCAGCTTATTAGGACTAGCGGATAATACGCAGTATTTT

clone_size: -
v_call: TRBV19
d_call: -
j_call: TRBJ1-5
cdr3_aa: CASSMQENQPQHF
cdr3_nt: TGTGCCAGTAGTATGCAGGAAAATCAGCCCCAGCATTTT

clone_size: -
v_call: TRBV18
d_call: -
j_call: TRBJ1-4
cdr3_aa: CASSLVVNEKLFF
cdr3_nt: TGTGCCAGCAGCTTGGTTGTTAATGAAAAACTGTTTTTT

clone_size: -
v_call: TRBV6-6
d_call: -
j_call: TRBJ1-2
cdr3_aa: CASSYSDSGYGYTF
cdr3_nt: TGTGCCAGCAGTTACTCGGACAGTGGCTATGGCTACACCTTC

clone_size: -
v_call: TRBV7-2
d_call: TRBD2
j_call: TRBJ2-5
cdr3_aa: CASILFSGRPQETQYF
cdr3_nt: TGTGCCAGCATCCTATTTAGCGGGAGGCCCCAAGAGACCCAGTACTTC

clone_size: -
v_call: TRBV19
d_call: TRBD2
j_call: TRBJ2-3
cdr3_aa: CASSIGGTSGRTSTDTQYF
cdr3_nt: TGTGCCAGTAGTATAGGGGGAACTAGCGGGAGGACCAGCACAGATACGCAGTATTTT

clone_size: once
v_call: TRBV29-1
d_call: TRBD2
j_call: TRBJ2-1
cdr3_aa: CSVDTKRGYNEQFF
cdr3_nt: TGCAGCGTTGATACTAAGCGGGGTTACAATGAGCAGTTCTTC

clone_size: -
v_call: TRBV5-1
d_call: -
j_call: TRBJ1-4
cdr3_aa: CASSFQALNEKLFF
cdr3_nt: TGCGCCAGCAGCTTTCAAGCCCTTAATGAAAAACTGTTTTTT

clone_size: -
v_call: TRBV29-1
d_call: -
j_call: TRBJ1-1
cdr3_aa: CSALSPAKTEAFF
cdr3_nt: TGCAGCGCCCTGAGTCCCGCAAAAACTGAAGCTTTCTTT

clone_size: -
v_call: TRBV7-2
d_call: TRBD1
j_call: TRBJ1-1
cdr3_aa: CASSRRTGGKQAFF
cdr3_nt: TGTGCCAGCAGCAGGAGGACAGGGGGCAAACAAGCTTTCTTT

clone_size: -
v_call: TRBV6-5
d_call: TRBD2
j_call: TRBJ2-1
cdr3_aa: CASAPGGRSYNEQFF
cdr3_nt: TGTGCCAGCGCCCCGGGGGGACGCTCCTACAATGAGCAGTTCTTC

clone_size: -
v_call: TRBV7-2
d_call: TRBD2
j_call: TRBJ2-5
cdr3_aa: CASSLVPAGGPGETQYF
cdr3_nt: TGTGCCAGCAGCTTAGTACCAGCGGGAGGGCCTGGGGAGACCCAGTACTTC

clone_size: -
v_call: TRBV28
d_call: TRBD1
j_call: TRBJ2-1
cdr3_aa: CASVPGGQAAYNEQFF
cdr3_nt: TGTGCCAGCGTCCCCGGGGGACAGGCAGCATACAATGAGCAGTTCTTC

clone_size: -
v_call: TRBV10-3
d_call: TRBD2
j_call: TRBJ2-1
cdr3_aa: CAISDMGGSTYNEQFF
cdr3_nt: TGTGCCATCAGTGATATGGGCGGGAGTACCTACAATGAGCAGTTCTTC

clone_size: -
v_call: TRBV7-8
d_call: -
j_call: TRBJ2-7
cdr3_aa: CASSLALEDEQYF
cdr3_nt: TGTGCCAGCAGCTTAGCCCTCGAGGACGAGCAGTACTTC

clone_size: -
v_call: TRBV23-1
d_call: -
j_call: TRBJ2-3
cdr3_aa: CASSQSYSDTQYF
cdr3_nt: TGCGCCAGCAGTCAATCATACTCAGATACGCAGTATTTT

clone_size: -
v_call: TRBV27
d_call: -
j_call: TRBJ2-7
cdr3_aa: CASSLEGPWSYEQYF
cdr3_nt: TGTGCCAGCAGTTTAGAGGGTCCTTGGTCCTACGAGCAGTACTTC

clone_size: -
v_call: TRBV9
d_call: -
j_call: TRBJ1-4
cdr3_aa: CASALGGQHNEKLFF
cdr3_nt: TGTGCCAGCGCGCTTGGTGGACAGCACAATGAAAAACTGTTTTTT

clone_size: -
v_call: TRBV18
d_call: -
j_call: TRBJ2-3
cdr3_aa: CASSLPHGTDTQYF
cdr3_nt: TGTGCCAGCTCACTACCACATGGCACAGATACGCAGTATTTT

clone_size: -
v_call: TRBV4-1
d_call: -
j_call: TRBJ1-2
cdr3_aa: CASSQDPATGIYGYTF
cdr3_nt: TGCGCCAGCAGCCAAGATCCCGCTACAGGGATATATGGCTACACCTTC

clone_size: -
v_call: TRBV5-1
d_call: TRBD1
j_call: TRBJ2-5
cdr3_aa: CASSWVSAGGLETQYF
cdr3_nt: TGCGCCAGCAGCTGGGTTTCGGCAGGGGGCTTGGAGACCCAGTACTTC

clone_size: -
v_call: TRBV7-2
d_call: TRBD2
j_call: TRBJ2-5
cdr3_aa: CASSPRGGKGETQYF
cdr3_nt: TGTGCCAGCAGCCCCCGGGGGGGTAAGGGAGAGACCCAGTACTTC

clone_size: -
v_call: TRBV19
d_call: TRBD2
j_call: TRBJ2-3
cdr3_aa: CASSGWASGRPLSTDTQYF
cdr3_nt: TGTGCCAGTAGTGGTTGGGCTAGCGGGAGGCCTTTAAGCACAGATACGCAGTATTTT

clone_size: -
v_call: TRBV5-4
d_call: TRBD1
j_call: TRBJ1-1
cdr3_aa: CASSLNRQGEKIEAFF
cdr3_nt: TGTGCCAGCAGCTTAAATCGACAGGGGGAAAAAATTGAAGCTTTCTTT

clone_size: -
v_call: TRBV7-3
d_call: TRBD2
j_call: TRBJ2-7
cdr3_aa: CASSLLPGLAGETYEQYF
cdr3_nt: TGTGCCAGCAGCCTTCTTCCGGGACTAGCGGGGGAGACCTACGAGCAGTACTTC

clone_size: -
v_call: TRBV7-6
d_call: TRBD1
j_call: TRBJ2-7
cdr3_aa: CASSAPRGTGVSYEQYF
cdr3_nt: TGTGCCAGCAGCGCCCCCCGGGGGACAGGGGTTTCCTACGAGCAGTACTTC

clone_size: -
v_call: TRBV5-1
d_call: -
j_call: TRBJ1-3
cdr3_aa: CASSFEGAGNTIYF
cdr3_nt: TGCGCCAGCAGCTTCGAGGGCGCTGGAAACACCATATATTTT

clone_size: few
v_call: TRBV7-9
d_call: TRBD1
j_call: TRBJ1-1
cdr3_aa: CASSSNRGTEAFF
cdr3_nt: TGTGCCAGCAGCTCCAACAGGGGCACTGAAGCTTTCTTT

clone_size: -
v_call: TRBV18
d_call: -
j_call: TRBJ1-3
cdr3_aa: CASSPLQPGQISGNTIYF
cdr3_nt: TGTGCCAGCTCACCACTACAACCCGGACAAATCTCTGGAAACACCATATATTTT

clone_size: -
v_call: TRBV19
d_call: TRBD1
j_call: TRBJ1-3
cdr3_aa: CASSIRGQGSSGNTIYF
cdr3_nt: TGTGCCAGTAGTATAAGGGGACAGGGATCGTCTGGAAACACCATATATTTT

clone_size: -
v_call: TRBV2
d_call: -
j_call: TRBJ2-5
cdr3_aa: CASRLEAVGETQYF
cdr3_nt: TGTGCCAGCAGGTTAGAGGCGGTCGGGGAGACCCAGTACTTC

clone_size: -
v_call: TRBV19
d_call: -
j_call: TRBJ1-5
cdr3_aa: CASSRQASGSNQPQHF
cdr3_nt: TGTGCCAGTAGTAGACAGGCGAGTGGAAGCAATCAGCCCCAGCATTTT

clone_size: -
v_call: TRBV5-1
d_call: TRBD1
j_call: TRBJ2-1
cdr3_aa: CASSSGTGGVGNEQFF
cdr3_nt: TGCGCCAGCAGCTCCGGGACAGGGGGCGTAGGCAATGAGCAGTTCTTC

clone_size: many
v_call: TRBV19
d_call: TRBD1
j_call: TRBJ1-1
cdr3_aa: CASSIPFATGWDTEAFF
cdr3_nt: TGTGCCAGTAGTATTCCCTTCGCGACAGGGTGGGACACTGAAGCTTTCTTT

clone_size: -
v_call: TRBV14
d_call: -
j_call: TRBJ2-7
cdr3_aa: CASSPVVGGSYEQYF
cdr3_nt: TGTGCCAGCAGCCCCGTTGTGGGGGGCTCCTACGAGCAGTACTTC

clone_size: -
v_call: TRBV14
d_call: -
j_call: TRBJ2-5
cdr3_aa: CASSQVKGSFWGVETQYF
cdr3_nt: TGTGCCAGCAGCCAAGTAAAGGGTAGCTTCTGGGGAGTAGAGACCCAGTACTTC

clone_size: -
v_call: TRBV4-1
d_call: -
j_call: TRBJ2-1
cdr3_aa: CASSQAEFMTREQFF
cdr3_nt: TGCGCCAGCAGCCAAGCCGAATTTATGACTAGGGAGCAGTTCTTC

clone_size: -
v_call: TRBV9
d_call: -
j_call: TRBJ2-1
cdr3_aa: CASSVGPGYNEQFF
cdr3_nt: TGTGCCAGCAGCGTGGGTCCGGGGTACAATGAGCAGTTCTTC

clone_size: once
v_call: TRBV6-1
d_call: TRBD2
j_call: TRBJ2-1
cdr3_aa: CASGLAGGWNEQFF
cdr3_nt: TGTGCCAGCGGACTAGCGGGAGGGTGGAATGAGCAGTTCTTC

clone_size: -
v_call: TRBV7-3
d_call: -
j_call: TRBJ2-2
cdr3_aa: CASSLAGAPTGELFF
cdr3_nt: TGTGCCAGCAGCTTAGCGGGCGCTCCCACCGGGGAGCTGTTTTTT